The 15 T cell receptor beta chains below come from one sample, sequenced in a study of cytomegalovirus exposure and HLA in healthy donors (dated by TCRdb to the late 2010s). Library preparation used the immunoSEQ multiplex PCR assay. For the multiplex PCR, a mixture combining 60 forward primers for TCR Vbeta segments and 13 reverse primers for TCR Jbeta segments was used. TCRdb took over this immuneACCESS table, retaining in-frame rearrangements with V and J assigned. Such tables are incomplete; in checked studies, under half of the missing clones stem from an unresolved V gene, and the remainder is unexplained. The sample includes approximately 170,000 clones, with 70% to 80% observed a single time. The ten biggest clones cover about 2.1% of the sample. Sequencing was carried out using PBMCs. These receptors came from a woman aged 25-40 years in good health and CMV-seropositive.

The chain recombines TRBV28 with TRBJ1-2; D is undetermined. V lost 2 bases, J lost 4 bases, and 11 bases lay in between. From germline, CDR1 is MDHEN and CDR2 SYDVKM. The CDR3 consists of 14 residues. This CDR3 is CASSLTEPLYGYTF. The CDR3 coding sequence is TGTGCCAGCAGTTTAACGGAGCCCCTCTATGGCTACACCTTC.

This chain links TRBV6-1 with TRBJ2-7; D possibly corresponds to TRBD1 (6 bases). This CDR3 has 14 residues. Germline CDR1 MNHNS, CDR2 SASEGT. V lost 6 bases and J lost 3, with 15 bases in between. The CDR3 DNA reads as TGTGCCAGCAGCAAAGGACAGACTATCTACGAGCAGTACTTC. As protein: CASSKGQTIYEQYF.

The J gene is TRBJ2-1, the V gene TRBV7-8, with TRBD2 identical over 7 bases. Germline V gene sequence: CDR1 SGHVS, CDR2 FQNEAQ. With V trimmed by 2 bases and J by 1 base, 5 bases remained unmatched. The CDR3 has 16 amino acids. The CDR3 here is CASSLRRGRSYNEQFF. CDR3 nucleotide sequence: TGTGCCAGCAGCTTACGGCGCGGGAGATCCTACAATGAGCAGTTCTTC.

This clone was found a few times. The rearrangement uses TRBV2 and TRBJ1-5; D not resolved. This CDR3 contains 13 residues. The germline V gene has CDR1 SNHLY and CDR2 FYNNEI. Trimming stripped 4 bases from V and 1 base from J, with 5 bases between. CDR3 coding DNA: TGTGCCAGCAGTGTTCTAAGCAATCAGCCCCAGCATTTT. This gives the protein CASSVLSNQPQHF. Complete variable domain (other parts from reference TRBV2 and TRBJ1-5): EPEVTQTPSHQVTQMGQEVILRCVPISNHLYFYWYRQILGQKVEFLVSFYNNEISEKSEIFDDQFSVERPDGSNFTLKIRSTKLEDSAMYFCASSVLSNQPQHFGDGTRLSIL.

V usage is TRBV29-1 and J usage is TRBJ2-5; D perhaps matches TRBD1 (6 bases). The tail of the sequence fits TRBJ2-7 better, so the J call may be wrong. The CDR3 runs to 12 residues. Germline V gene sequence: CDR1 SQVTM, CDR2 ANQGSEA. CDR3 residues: CSGGQGDYEQYF. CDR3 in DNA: TGCAGCGGGGGACAAGGCGACTACGAGCAGTACTTC.

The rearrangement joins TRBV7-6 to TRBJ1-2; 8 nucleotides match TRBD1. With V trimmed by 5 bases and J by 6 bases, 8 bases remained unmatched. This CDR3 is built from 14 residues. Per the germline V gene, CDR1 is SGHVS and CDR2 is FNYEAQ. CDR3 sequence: CASSTRTGRNGYTF. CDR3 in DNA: TGTGCCAGCAGCACTCGGACAGGGCGGAATGGCTACACCTTC.

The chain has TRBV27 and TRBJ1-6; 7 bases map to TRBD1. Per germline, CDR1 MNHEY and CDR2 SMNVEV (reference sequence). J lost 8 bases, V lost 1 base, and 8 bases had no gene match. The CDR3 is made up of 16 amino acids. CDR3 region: CASSLFQGVTDSPLHF. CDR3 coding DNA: TGTGCCAGCAGTTTATTCCAGGGGGTAACGGATTCACCCCTCCACTTT.

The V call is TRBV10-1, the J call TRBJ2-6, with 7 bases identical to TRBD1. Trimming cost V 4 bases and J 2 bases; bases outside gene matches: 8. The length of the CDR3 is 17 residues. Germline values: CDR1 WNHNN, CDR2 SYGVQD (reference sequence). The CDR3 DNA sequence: TGCGCCAGCAGTGTTGAGGGACAGTTAACTGGGGCCAACGTCCTGACTTTC. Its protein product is CASSVEGQLTGANVLTF.

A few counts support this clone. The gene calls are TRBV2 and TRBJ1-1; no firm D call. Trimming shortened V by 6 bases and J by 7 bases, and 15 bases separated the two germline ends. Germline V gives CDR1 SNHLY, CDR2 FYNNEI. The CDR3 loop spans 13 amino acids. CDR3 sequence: CASSGLSGSEAFF. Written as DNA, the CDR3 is TGTGCCAGCAGCGGGCTTTCGGGAAGTGAAGCTTTCTTT.

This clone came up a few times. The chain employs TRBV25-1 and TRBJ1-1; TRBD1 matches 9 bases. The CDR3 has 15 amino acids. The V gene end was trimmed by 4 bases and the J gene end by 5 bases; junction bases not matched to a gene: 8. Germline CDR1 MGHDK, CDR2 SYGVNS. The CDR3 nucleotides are TGTGCCAGCAGTGCAAGGGACAGGGTAGCGACTGAAGCTTTCTTT. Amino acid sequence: CASSARDRVATEAFF.

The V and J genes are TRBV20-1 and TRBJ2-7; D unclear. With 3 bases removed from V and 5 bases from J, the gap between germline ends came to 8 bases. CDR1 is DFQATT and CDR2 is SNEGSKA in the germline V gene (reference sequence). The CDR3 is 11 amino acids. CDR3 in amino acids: CSASQVNEQYF. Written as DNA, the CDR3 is TGCAGTGCTAGTCAGGTAAACGAGCAGTACTTC.

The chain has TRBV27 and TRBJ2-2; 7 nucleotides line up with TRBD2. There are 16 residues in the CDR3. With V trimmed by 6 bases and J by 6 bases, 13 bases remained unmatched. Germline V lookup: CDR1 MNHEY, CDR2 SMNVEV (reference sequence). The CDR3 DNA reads TGTGCCAGCAGGCGACTCGGGACTACGTCTGCCGGGGAGCTGTTTTTT. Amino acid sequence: CASRRLGTTSAGELFF.

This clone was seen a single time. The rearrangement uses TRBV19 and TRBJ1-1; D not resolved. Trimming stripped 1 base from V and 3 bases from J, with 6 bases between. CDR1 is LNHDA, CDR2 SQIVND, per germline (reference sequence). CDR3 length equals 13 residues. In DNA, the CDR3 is TGTGCCAGTAGTATAGCAGGCCACACTGAAGCTTTCTTT. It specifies CASSIAGHTEAFF.

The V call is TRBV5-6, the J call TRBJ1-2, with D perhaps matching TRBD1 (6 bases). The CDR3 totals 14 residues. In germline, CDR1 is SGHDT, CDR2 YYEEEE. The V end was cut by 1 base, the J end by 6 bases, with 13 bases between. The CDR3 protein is CASSLLLGADGYTF. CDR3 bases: TGTGCCAGCAGCTTGCTCCTGGGGGCGGATGGCTACACCTTC. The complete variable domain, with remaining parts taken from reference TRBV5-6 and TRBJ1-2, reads DAGVTQSPTHLIKTRGQQVTLRCSPKSGHDTVSWYQQALGQGPQFIFQYYEEEERQRGNFPDRFSGHQFPNYSSELNVNALLLGDSALYLCASSLLLGADGYTFGSGTRLTVV.

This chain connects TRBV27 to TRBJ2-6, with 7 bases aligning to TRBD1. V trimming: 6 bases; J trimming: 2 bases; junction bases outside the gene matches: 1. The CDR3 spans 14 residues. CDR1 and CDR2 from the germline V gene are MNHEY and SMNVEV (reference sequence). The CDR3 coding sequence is TGTGCCAGCAGCAGGGGGACTGGGGCCAACGTCCTGACTTTC. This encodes CASSRGTGANVLTF.